These 14 T cell receptor beta chains originate from one sample sequenced in a study of T cells in Graves' hyperthyroidism and ophthalmopathy. TCR beta CDR3 regions were amplified from RNA transcripts. In the first-round RT-PCR of the TCR CDR3, the HTBI primer set was used. TCRdb reanalysed the multiplex PCR reads using MiXCR and keeps one entry per CDR3 protein. The sample consists of some 720,000 distinct CDR3 sequences, 16% of them appearing once. Sequencing was carried out using blood. The receptors stem from a man aged 18 to 35 with Graves' hyperthyroidism.

For this clonotype: Given a much more abundant clone one base away, this may be a read error. The chain is built from TRBV6-1 and TRBJ2-3; no firm D call. This CDR3 region has 16 residues. V gave up 1 base and J gave up 7 bases, with 18 bases separating them. Per germline, CDR1 MNHNS and CDR2 SASEGT. The CDR3 DNA follows: TGTGCCAGCAGTGAAGAAATCACCGGATCCCCCCATACGCAGTATTTT. Its translation: CASSEEITGSPHTQYF.

As concerns this clonotype: A much larger clone sits a single nucleotide away, making a read error possible. The V call is TRBV28, the J call TRBJ2-6, with D unresolved. The ends were cut back, 8 bases at V and 17 bases at J, with 19 bases in the middle. In germline, CDR1 is MDHEN, CDR2 SYDVKM. CDR3 size: 12 residues. Here the CDR3 DNA reads TGTGCCAGCGCTCCAGTGGATCTCCTCATGACTTTC. Encoded protein: CASAPVDLLMTF.

This clonotype was recorded a few times. CDR3 protein: CASSLPRTSGRAWDTQYF. CDR3 nucleotides: TGTGCCAGCAGCTTACCGAGGACTAGCGGGAGGGCCTGGGATACGCAGTATTTT. This chain uses TRBV11-2 with TRBJ2-3, with 15 bases fitting TRBD2. CDR3 length: 18 amino acids. Germline V gene data show CDR1 as SGHAT and CDR2 as FQNNGV. The J segment lost 6 bases and the V segment lost 2 bases, leaving 9 bases of the junction unmatched.

This clonotype appeared many times. The chain carries TRBV28 and TRBJ1-5, with TRBD1 identical over 10 bases. Unmatched junction bases numbered 1, after V lost 6 bases and J lost 2 bases. Germline CDR1 is MDHEN and CDR2 is SYDVKM. The CDR3 is 14 amino acids. This CDR3 is CASRGTGGNQPQHF. CDR3 DNA sequence: TGTGCCAGCAGGGGGACAGGGGGCAATCAGCCCCAGCATTTT.

This clonotype was seen at least ten times. V gene TRBV20-1 combines with J gene TRBJ1-1; 7 bases agree with TRBD1. The CDR3 totals 14 residues. The trim removed 6 bases at V and 3 bases at J, leaving 10 bases unmatched. CDR1 DFQATT and CDR2 SNEGSKA come from the germline V gene (reference sequence). In DNA, the CDR3 is TGCAGTGCCCATCGGACAGGAGGGTACACTGAAGCTTTCTTT. Encoded protein: CSAHRTGGYTEAFF.

To note about this clonotype: A much larger clone lies a single base off, so this may be a read error. The chain has TRBV28 and TRBJ1-1; D remains unclear. The CDR3 runs to 13 residues. CDR1 is MDHEN and CDR2 is SYDVKM in the germline V gene. The CDR3 sequence is CASRGPTNAEAFF. The CDR3 nucleotides read TGTGCCAGCAGAGGGCCCACGAACGCTGAAGCTTTCTTT.

This clonotype was observed at least ten times. The V and J genes are TRBV29-1 and TRBJ2-7; 7 nucleotides agree with TRBD2. With V trimmed by 4 bases and J by 4 bases, 4 bases remained unmatched. This CDR3 region has 12 residues. Per the germline V gene, CDR1 is SQVTM and CDR2 is ANQGSEA. The CDR3 loop reads CSVGEGHYEQYF. In nucleotides, the CDR3 is TGCAGCGTTGGGGAGGGGCATTACGAGCAGTACTTC.

The chain is built from TRBV5-4 and TRBJ1-4, with D possibly TRBD1 on 6 matching bases. The germline gives CDR1 SGHNT, CDR2 YYREEE (reference sequence). This CDR3 comprises 16 residues. Trimming removed 2 bases at V and 8 bases at J, with 19 bases between. The CDR3 reads CASSFLLAGAPEKLFF. CDR3 bases: TGTGCCAGCAGCTTTCTACTAGCAGGGGCCCCAGAAAAACTGTTTTTT.

This clonotype has at least ten counts. V gene TRBV20-1 combines with J gene TRBJ1-1; 9 bases align to TRBD1. The trim removed 0 bases at V and 8 bases at J, leaving 7 bases unmatched. Looked up from germline, CDR1 is DFQATT and CDR2 is SNEGSKA (reference sequence). The CDR3 has 14 amino acids. CDR3 bases: TGCAGTGCTAGAGATCGGGACAGGGATCGCGAAGCTTTCTTT. Protein sequence: CSARDRDRDREAFF.

The V and J genes are TRBV30 and TRBJ2-2, with TRBD2 matching 8 bases. CDR1 is GTSNPN and CDR2 is SVGIG in the germline V gene (reference sequence). This CDR3 contains 15 residues. The junction had 7 bases not matched to a gene; V was cut back by 5 bases and J by 2 bases. Here the CDR3 DNA reads TGTGCCTGGCATCTAGCGGGCGTTAACACCGGGGAGCTGTTTTTT. Its translation: CAWHLAGVNTGELFF.

Points on this clonotype: At one of its ends the junction is not consistent with the germline gene, which may arise from a read error. The chain has TRBV28 and TRBJ1-4; 8 positions match TRBD1. CDR1 is MDHEN and CDR2 is SYDVKM in the germline V gene. There are 13 residues in the CDR3. The CDR3 nucleotides read TGTGCCGGTCAGGGGGCAGGGAATGAAAAACTGGTTTTT. Its protein is CAGQGAGNEKLVF.

As DNA, the CDR3 is TGTGCCAGCAGCTTAAGGGGCCTCCGAGACACAGATACGCAGTATTTT. Encoded protein: CASSLRGLRDTDTQYF. The chain links TRBV7-3 to TRBJ2-3, with D possibly TRBD1 on 5 matching bases. Germline V gene data show CDR1 as SGHTA and CDR2 as FQGTGA. CDR3 length: 16 residues. Trimming took off 1 base at V and 2 bases at J, with 13 bases between the two ends.

This clonotype was detected ten times or more. The rearrangement uses TRBV28 and TRBJ2-1; no clear D. In germline, CDR1 is MDHEN, CDR2 SYDVKM. This CDR3 spans 14 amino acids. Trimming pared 7 bases from V and 4 bases from J, leaving 14 bases between. The CDR3 nucleotides are TGTGCCAGCAACCTAGGTGATCCGTACAATGAGCAGTTCTTC. It yields the protein CASNLGDPYNEQFF.

The chain is built from TRBV28 and TRBJ1-5; a possible D gene is TRBD1 (5 bases). The germline CDR1 and CDR2 sequences are MDHEN and SYDVKM. CDR3 length: 15 amino acids. V dropped 11 bases and J dropped 2 bases, with 19 bases sitting between them. The CDR3 sequence: CAVWAWGDGNQPQHF. CDR3 sequence (DNA): TGTGCCGTATGGGCTTGGGGGGATGGCAATCAGCCCCAGCATTTT.